A single sample gave rise to the 16 T cell receptor beta chains below, sequenced in a study of blood T cell repertoires in COVID-19. The table came from immunoSEQ multiplex PCR; TCRdb's copy has only in-frame clones and leaves some out. The sample lists around 260,000 clones, about 93% occurring once. Sequencing input: PBMCs or T cells enriched from blood (not recorded which). These receptors were collected from a woman under 40 who had recovered from COVID-19.

The genes are TRBV27 and TRBJ2-7; D might be TRBD1 (6 bases). The CDR3 covers 16 residues. Between the trimmed V and J ends, which lost 3 bases and 4 bases, there was a span of 19 bases. Germline CDR1 reads MNHEY; CDR2 reads SMNVEV (reference sequence). The CDR3, as DNA: TGTGCCAGCAGTTTGTTGGGCGAGGGCAGGGGATACGAGCAGTACTTC. It yields the protein CASSLLGEGRGYEQYF.

This chain links TRBV9 with TRBJ2-1, with a tentative D call TRBD1 (6 bases). V shed 0 bases and J shed 6 bases, with 10 bases lying between them. CDR1 SGDLS and CDR2 YYNGEE come from the germline V gene. This CDR3 region has 14 residues. The CDR3: CASSVEGRGNEQFF. In DNA form, the CDR3 reads TGTGCCAGCAGCGTAGAGGGCAGGGGCAATGAGCAGTTCTTC. Looking up the rest from reference TRBV9 and TRBJ2-1 gives the full variable domain: DSGVTQTPKHLITATGQRVTLRCSPRSGDLSVYWYQQSLDQGLQFLIQYYNGEERAKGNILERFSAQQFPDLHSELNLSSLELGDSALYFCASSVEGRGNEQFFGPGTRLTVL.

The chain is built from TRBV5-1 and TRBJ2-7; 7 nucleotides match TRBD2. With V trimmed by 5 bases and J by 0 bases, 14 bases remained unmatched. Germline lookup yields CDR1 SGHRS and CDR2 YFSETQ. There are 17 residues in the CDR3. The CDR3, as DNA: TGCGCCAGCAGTCCCACTCCCACTAGCGCGAGCTCCTACGAGCAGTACTTC. Translating gives CASSPTPTSASSYEQYF.

This chain connects TRBV28 to TRBJ2-2; weak D call: TRBD2 (6 bases). The V gene's germline CDR1 is MDHEN and CDR2 SYDVKM. V shed 5 bases and J shed 0 bases, with 10 bases lying between them. The CDR3 extends over 15 amino acids. As DNA, the CDR3 is TGTGCCAGCAGTATACGACTAGCGAACACCGGGGAGCTGTTTTTT. Its translation: CASSIRLANTGELFF.

The gene calls are TRBV6-2 or TRBV6-3 and TRBJ2-4; 10 nucleotides align to TRBD1. CDR3 length: 14 amino acids. Unmatched junction bases numbered 4, after V lost 4 bases and J lost 7 bases. Germline lookup yields CDR1 MNHEY and CDR2 SVGEGT. As DNA, the CDR3 is TGTGCCAGCAGTTTTGGACAGGGGGGGAACATTCAGTACTTC. Protein sequence: CASSFGQGGNIQYF.

The V and J genes are TRBV2 and TRBJ2-3; 8 positions match TRBD2. Trimming at V came to 3 bases and at J to 4 bases, leaving 6 bases not matched to a gene. This CDR3 is built from 15 residues. Germline V gene data show CDR1 as SNHLY and CDR2 as FYNNEI. This CDR3 is CASSENGRGPDTQYF. DNA of the CDR3: TGTGCCAGCAGTGAGAACGGGAGGGGACCAGATACGCAGTATTTT.

The DNA for the CDR3 is TGTGCCAGCAGACCTGGGGGAAGCGGGAGGCGCAATGAGCAGTTCTTC. It is translated as CASRPGGSGRRNEQFF. The chain is built from TRBV6-2 or TRBV6-3 and TRBJ2-1, with 9 bases matching TRBD2. V shed 6 bases, J shed 6 bases, and the junction held 12 bases outside the gene matches. This CDR3 contains 16 residues. CDR1 and CDR2 (germline): MNHEY, SVGEGT.

The V gene is TRBV7-9, the J gene TRBJ2-1, with TRBD2 identical over 8 bases. Germline V gene lookup returns CDR1 SEHNR and CDR2 FQNEAQ (reference sequence). This CDR3 spans 16 amino acids. J was trimmed by 8 bases and V by 1 base; bases with no gene match: 10. The CDR3 loop reads CASSLVGSGRPDEQFF. CDR3 DNA sequence: TGTGCCAGCAGCTTAGTAGGGAGCGGGAGACCAGATGAGCAGTTCTTC. Full variable domain (remainder filled in from reference TRBV7-9 and TRBJ2-1): DTGVSQNPRHKITKRGQNVTFRCDPISEHNRLYWYRQTLGQGPEFLTYFQNEAQLEKSRLLSDRFSAERPKGSFSTLEIQRTEQGDSAMYLCASSLVGSGRPDEQFFGPGTRLTVL.

The chain combines TRBV5-4 with TRBJ2-2; D unclear. This CDR3 is 16 amino acids long. V lost 0 bases to trimming and J lost 3 bases, with 12 bases between them. Germline lookup yields CDR1 SGHNT and CDR2 YYREEE (reference sequence). The DNA for the CDR3 is TGTGCCAGCAGCTTGGCGGCAGGTTCTTACACCGGGGAGCTGTTTTTT. Translation: CASSLAAGSYTGELFF.

The chain carries TRBV4-3 and TRBJ2-2, with 13 bases matching TRBD2. This CDR3 spans 20 amino acids. In germline, CDR1 is LGHNA, CDR2 YSLEER. The V segment lost 0 bases and the J segment 0 bases; nucleotides outside the gene matches: 7. The CDR3 DNA reads as TGCGCCAGCAGCCAAGATCGACTAGCGGGAGGTATCGCGAACACCGGGGAGCTGTTTTTT. Amino acid sequence: CASSQDRLAGGIANTGELFF.

The chain combines TRBV6-2 or TRBV6-3 with TRBJ2-1, with 10 bases fitting TRBD1. The CDR3 sequence is 15 residues long. The V gene end was trimmed by 1 base and the J gene end by 8 bases; junction bases not matched to a gene: 5. The germline V gene has CDR1 MNHEY and CDR2 SVGEGT. CDR3 amino acids: CASSYFGTGAYEQFF. The CDR3 nucleotides read TGTGCCAGCAGTTACTTCGGGACAGGGGCCTATGAGCAGTTCTTC.

This clone was recorded only once. The chain links TRBV7-8 to TRBJ2-1, with 8 bases identical to TRBD2. This CDR3 has 15 residues. With 5 bases clipped from V and 7 bases from J, the junction kept 10 bases outside the gene matches. CDR1 is SGHVS, CDR2 FQNEAQ, per germline. CDR3 bases: TGTGCCAGCAGCCCCCAAACTAGCGGATATAATGAGCAGTTCTTC. It specifies CASSPQTSGYNEQFF.

The CDR3 is CASSFGLPGTQYF. The DNA of the CDR3 is TGTGCCAGCAGTTTCGGACTCCCCGGGACGCAGTATTTT. This sequence joins TRBV28 and TRBJ2-3; possibly TRBD2 for D (5 bases). The CDR3 has 13 amino acids. Trimming cost V 3 bases and J 9 bases, with 13 bases left between them. Germline V gene sequence: CDR1 MDHEN, CDR2 SYDVKM.

The chain joins TRBV7-9 to TRBJ2-1, with D uncertain. V gave up 0 bases and J gave up 2 bases, with 2 bases separating them. CDR3 length: 13 amino acids. Per germline, CDR1 SEHNR and CDR2 FQNEAQ (reference sequence). CDR3 coding DNA: TGTGCCAGCAGCTTAGCCACCTACAATGAGCAGTTCTTC. Protein product: CASSLATYNEQFF.

V usage is TRBV6-5 and J usage is TRBJ2-7, with TRBD2 matching over 11 bases. J was trimmed by 4 bases and V by 10 bases; bases with no gene match: 6. From germline, CDR1 is MNHEY and CDR2 SVGAGI. This CDR3 is built from 13 residues. CDR3 amino acids: CATSSGRLYEQYF. The CDR3 nucleotides are TGTGCCACCTCTAGCGGGAGGCTGTACGAGCAGTACTTC.

The V call is TRBV9, the J call TRBJ1-4, with 7 bases that match TRBD1. The CDR3 is 14 amino acids. Trimming took 4 bases from V and 7 from J; bases not matched to a gene: 7. The germline CDR1 and CDR2 sequences are SGDLS and YYNGEE. CDR3 loop: CASSPRQGPEKLFF. CDR3 in DNA: TGTGCCAGCAGCCCCCGACAGGGCCCTGAAAAACTGTTTTTT.